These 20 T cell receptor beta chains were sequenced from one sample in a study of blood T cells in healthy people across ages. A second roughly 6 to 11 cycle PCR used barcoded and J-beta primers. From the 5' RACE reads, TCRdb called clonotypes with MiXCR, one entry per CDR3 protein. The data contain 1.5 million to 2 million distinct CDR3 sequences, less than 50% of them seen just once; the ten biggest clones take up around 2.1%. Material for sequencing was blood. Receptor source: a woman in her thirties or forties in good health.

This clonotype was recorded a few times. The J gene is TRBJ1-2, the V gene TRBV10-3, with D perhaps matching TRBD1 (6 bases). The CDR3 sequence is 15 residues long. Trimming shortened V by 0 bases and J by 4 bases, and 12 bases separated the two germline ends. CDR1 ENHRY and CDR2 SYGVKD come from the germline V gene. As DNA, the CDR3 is TGTGCCATCAGTGAGTCCGGGGACACCATCTATGGCTACACCTTC. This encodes CAISESGDTIYGYTF.

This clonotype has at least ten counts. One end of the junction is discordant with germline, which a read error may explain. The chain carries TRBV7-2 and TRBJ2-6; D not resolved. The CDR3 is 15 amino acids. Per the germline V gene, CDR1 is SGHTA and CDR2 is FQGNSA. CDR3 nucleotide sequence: TGCGCCAGCAGCCCTCAGATCTCTGGGGCCAACGTCCTGACTTTC. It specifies CASSPQISGANVLTF. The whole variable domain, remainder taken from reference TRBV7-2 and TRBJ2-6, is GAGVSQSPSNKVTEKGKDVELRCDPISGHTALYWYRQSLGQGLEFLIYFQGNSAPDKSGLPSDRFSAERTGGSVSTLTIQRTQQEDSAVYLCASSPQISGANVLTFGAGSRLTVL.

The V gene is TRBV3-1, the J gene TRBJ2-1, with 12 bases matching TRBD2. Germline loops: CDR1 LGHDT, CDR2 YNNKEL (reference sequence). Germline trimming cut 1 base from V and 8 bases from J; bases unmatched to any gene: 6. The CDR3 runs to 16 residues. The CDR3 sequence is CASSQGGLAGWDEQFF. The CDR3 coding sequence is TGTGCCAGCAGCCAAGGAGGACTAGCGGGGTGGGATGAGCAGTTCTTC.

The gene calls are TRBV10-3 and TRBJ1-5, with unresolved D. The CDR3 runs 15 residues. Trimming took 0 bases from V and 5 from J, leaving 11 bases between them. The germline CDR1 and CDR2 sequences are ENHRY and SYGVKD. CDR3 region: CAISESNRDYQPQHF. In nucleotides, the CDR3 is TGTGCCATCAGTGAGTCGAATCGTGATTATCAGCCCCAGCATTTT.

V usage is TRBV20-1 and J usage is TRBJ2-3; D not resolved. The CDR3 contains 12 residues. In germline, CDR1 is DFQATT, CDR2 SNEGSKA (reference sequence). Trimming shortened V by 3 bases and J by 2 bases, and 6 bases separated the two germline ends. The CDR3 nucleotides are TGCAGTGCTAGGGCCCTCACAGATACGCAGTATTTT. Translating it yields CSARALTDTQYF.

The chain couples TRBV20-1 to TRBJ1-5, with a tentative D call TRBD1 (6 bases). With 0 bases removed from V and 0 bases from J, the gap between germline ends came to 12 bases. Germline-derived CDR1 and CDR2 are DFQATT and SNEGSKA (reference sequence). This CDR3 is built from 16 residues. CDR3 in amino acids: CSARESPGVSNQPQHF. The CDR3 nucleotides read TGCAGTGCTAGAGAATCGCCAGGGGTTAGCAATCAGCCCCAGCATTTT.

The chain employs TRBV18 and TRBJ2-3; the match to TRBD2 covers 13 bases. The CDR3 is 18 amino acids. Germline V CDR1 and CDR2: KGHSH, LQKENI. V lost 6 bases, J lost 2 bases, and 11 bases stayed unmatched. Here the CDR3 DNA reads TGTGCCAGCTCCACCAGGACTAGCGGGGGAGCGAACACAGATACGCAGTATTTT. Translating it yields CASSTRTSGGANTDTQYF.

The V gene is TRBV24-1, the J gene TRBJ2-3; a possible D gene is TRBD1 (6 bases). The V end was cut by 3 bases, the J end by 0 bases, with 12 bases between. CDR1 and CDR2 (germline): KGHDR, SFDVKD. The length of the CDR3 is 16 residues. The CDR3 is CATSDVQGPSTDTQYF. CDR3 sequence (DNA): TGTGCCACCAGTGATGTACAGGGACCCAGCACAGATACGCAGTATTTT.

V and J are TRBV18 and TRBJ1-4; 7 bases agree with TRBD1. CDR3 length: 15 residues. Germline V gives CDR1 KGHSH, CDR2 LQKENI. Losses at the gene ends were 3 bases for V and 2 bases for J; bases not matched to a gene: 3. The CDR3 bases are TGTGCCAGCTCACCTGACAGGGCTACTAATGAAAAACTGTTTTTT. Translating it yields CASSPDRATNEKLFF.

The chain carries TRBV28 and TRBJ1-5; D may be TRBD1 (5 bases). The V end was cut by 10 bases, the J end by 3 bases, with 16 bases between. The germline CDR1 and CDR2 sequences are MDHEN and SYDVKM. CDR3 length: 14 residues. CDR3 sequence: CATSRASYNQPQHF. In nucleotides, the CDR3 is TGTGCCACGAGCAGGGCCAGCTACAATCAGCCCCAGCATTTT.

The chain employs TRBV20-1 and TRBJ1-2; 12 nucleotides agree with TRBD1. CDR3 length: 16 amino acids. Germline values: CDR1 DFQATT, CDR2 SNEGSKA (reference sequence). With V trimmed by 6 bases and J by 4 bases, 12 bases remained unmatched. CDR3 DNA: TGCAGTGCCCTTAACGGGGGGACAGGGGGCCGCTATGGCTACACCTTC. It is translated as CSALNGGTGGRYGYTF.

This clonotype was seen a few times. The CDR3 coding sequence is TGTGCCAGCAGCCCAAGGGGGCTTAGAGAGACCCAGTACTTC. The encoded protein is CASSPRGLRETQYF. This chain links TRBV7-3 with TRBJ2-5; TRBD1 agrees at 7 bases. CDR1 is SGHTA and CDR2 is FQGTGA in the germline V gene. The CDR3 is 14 residues long. After removal of 5 bases from V and 4 bases from J, the junction contained 7 bases not matched to a gene.

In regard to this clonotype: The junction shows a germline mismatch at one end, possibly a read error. The DNA of the CDR3 is TGTGCCACCAGTGATATTGGGACAGGCAATGTGCAGTTCTTC. It yields the protein CATSDIGTGNVQFF. The rearrangement joins TRBV24-1 to TRBJ2-1; TRBD1 matches at 8 bases. This CDR3 spans 14 amino acids. Germline V gives CDR1 KGHDR, CDR2 SFDVKD.

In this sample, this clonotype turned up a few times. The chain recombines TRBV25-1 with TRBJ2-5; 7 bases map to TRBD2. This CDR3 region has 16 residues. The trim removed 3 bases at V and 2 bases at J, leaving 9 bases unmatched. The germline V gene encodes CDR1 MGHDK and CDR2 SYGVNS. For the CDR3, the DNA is TGTGCCAGCAGTGATCTCAGAGCGGGGTTACAAGAGACCCAGTACTTC. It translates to CASSDLRAGLQETQYF.

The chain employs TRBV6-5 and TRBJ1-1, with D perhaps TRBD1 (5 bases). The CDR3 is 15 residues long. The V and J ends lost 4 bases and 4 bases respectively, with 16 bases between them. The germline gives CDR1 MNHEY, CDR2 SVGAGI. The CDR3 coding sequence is TGTGCCAGCAGTTTGAGTTGGGGGTTAGGCACTGAAGCTTTCTTT. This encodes CASSLSWGLGTEAFF.

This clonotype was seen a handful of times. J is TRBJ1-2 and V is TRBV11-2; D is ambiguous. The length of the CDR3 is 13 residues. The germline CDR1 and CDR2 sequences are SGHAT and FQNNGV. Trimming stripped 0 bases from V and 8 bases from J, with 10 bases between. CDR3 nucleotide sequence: TGTGCCAGCAGCTTAGATTTGATGGGGGGCTACACCTTC. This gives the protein CASSLDLMGGYTF.

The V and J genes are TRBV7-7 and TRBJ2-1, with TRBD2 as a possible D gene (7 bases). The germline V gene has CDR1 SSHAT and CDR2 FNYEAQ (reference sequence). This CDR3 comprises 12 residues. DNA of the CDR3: TGTGCAGTCCGGGGGGCGGGTAATGAGCAGTTCTTC. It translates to CAVRGAGNEQFF. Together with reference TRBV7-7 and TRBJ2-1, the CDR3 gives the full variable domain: GAGVSQSPRYKVTKRGQDVTLRCDPISSHATLYWYQQALGQGPEFLTYFNYEAQPDKSGLPSDRFSAERPEGSISTLTIQRTEQRDSAMYRCAVRGAGNEQFFGPGTRLTVL.

The CDR3 bases are TGTGCCAGTAGTATAGATCCCCCTAGCGGGGGCCAACAAGAGACCCAGTACTTC. Translation gives CASSIDPPSGGQQETQYF. The chain couples TRBV19 to TRBJ2-5; 10 positions match TRBD2. J was trimmed by 2 bases and V by 0 bases; bases with no gene match: 9. This CDR3 has 18 residues. CDR1 is LNHDA, CDR2 SQIVND, per germline (reference sequence).

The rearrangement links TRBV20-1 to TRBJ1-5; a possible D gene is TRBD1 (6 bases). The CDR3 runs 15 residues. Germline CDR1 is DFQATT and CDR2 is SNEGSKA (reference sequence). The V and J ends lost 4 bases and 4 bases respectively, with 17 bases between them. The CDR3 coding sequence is TGCAGTGCTACGGGGAGGGGGAGTGTAAATCAGCCCCAGCATTTT. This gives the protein CSATGRGSVNQPQHF.

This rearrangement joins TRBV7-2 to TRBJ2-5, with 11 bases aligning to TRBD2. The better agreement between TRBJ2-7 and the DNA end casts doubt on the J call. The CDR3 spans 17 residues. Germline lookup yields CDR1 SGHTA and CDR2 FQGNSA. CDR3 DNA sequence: TGTGCCAGCAGCTTAGCGCGACTAGCGGGGTTATCATACGAGCAGTACTTC. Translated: CASSLARLAGLSYEQYF.